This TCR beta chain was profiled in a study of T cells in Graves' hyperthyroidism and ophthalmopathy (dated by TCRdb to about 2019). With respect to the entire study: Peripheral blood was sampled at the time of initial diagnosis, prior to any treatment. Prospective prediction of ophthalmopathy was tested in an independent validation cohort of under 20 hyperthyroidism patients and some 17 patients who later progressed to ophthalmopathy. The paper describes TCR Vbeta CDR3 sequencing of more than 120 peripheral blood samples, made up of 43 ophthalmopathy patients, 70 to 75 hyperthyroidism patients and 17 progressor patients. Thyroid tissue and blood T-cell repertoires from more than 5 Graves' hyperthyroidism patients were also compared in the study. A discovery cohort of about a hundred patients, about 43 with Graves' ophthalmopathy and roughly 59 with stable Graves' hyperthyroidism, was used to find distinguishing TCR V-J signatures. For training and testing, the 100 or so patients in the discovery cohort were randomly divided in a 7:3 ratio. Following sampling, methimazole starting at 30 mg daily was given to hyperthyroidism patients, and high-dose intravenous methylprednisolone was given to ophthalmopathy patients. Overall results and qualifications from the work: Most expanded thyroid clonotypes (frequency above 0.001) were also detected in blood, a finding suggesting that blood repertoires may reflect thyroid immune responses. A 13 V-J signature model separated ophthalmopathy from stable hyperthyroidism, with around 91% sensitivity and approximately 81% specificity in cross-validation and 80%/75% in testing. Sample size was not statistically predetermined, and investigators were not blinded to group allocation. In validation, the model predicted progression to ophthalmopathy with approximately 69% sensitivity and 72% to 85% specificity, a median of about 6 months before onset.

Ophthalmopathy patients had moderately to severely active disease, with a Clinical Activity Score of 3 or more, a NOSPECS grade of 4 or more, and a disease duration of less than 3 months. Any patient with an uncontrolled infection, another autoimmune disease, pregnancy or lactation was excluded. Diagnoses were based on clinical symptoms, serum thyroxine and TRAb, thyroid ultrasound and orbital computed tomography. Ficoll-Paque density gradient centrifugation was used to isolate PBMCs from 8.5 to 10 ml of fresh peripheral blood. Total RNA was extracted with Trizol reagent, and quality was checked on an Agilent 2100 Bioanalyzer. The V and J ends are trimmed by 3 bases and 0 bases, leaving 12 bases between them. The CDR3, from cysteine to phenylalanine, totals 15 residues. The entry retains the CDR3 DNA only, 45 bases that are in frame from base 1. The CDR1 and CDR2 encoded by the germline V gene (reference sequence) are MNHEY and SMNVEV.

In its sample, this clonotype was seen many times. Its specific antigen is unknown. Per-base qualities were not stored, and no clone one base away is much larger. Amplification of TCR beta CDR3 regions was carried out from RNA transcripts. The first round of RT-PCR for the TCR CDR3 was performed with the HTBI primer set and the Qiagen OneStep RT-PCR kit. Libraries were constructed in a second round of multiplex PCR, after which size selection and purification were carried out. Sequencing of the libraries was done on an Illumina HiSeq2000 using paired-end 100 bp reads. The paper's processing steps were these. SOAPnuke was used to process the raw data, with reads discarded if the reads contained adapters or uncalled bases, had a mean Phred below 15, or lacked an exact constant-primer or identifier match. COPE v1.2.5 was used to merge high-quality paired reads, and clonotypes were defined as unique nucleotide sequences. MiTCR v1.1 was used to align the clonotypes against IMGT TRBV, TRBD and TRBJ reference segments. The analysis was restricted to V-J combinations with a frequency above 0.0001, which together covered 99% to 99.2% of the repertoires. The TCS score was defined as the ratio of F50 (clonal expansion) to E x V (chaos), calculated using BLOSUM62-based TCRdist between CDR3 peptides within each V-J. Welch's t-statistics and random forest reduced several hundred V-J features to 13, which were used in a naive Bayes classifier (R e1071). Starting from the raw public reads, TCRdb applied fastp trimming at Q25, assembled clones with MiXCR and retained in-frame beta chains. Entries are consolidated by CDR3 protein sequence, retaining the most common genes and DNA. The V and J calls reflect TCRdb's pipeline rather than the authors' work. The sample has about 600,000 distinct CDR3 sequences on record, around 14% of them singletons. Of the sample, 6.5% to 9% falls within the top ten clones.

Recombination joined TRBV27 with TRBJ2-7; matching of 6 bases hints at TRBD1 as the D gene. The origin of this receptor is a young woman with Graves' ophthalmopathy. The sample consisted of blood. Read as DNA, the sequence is TGTGCCAGCAGTTTGGGGGCAGGGATCTCCTACGAGCAGTACTTC. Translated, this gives CASSLGAGISYEQYF.